A single sample gave rise to the 23 T cell receptor beta chains below, sequenced in a study of shared clonotypes between healthy human individuals. CD8 cells regarded as naive lacked CD45RO, were positively chosen for CCR7, and omitted terminally differentiated effector memory CD45RA+ cells. Here immunoSEQ multiplex PCR was the method, and the copy in TCRdb shows in-frame clones only, minus some. This repertoire shows about 2.1 million clones, 85% to 95% found once; its top ten account for about 1.5%. Sequencing was carried out using naive CD8+ T cells from PBMCs. These receptors were collected from a man between 18 and 29 years old in good health. Some clones in this sample may be carry-over from other donors' samples.

V usage is TRBV5-1 and J usage is TRBJ1-2; D not certain. The V and J ends lost 4 bases and 4 bases respectively, with 17 bases between them. The CDR3 totals 15 residues. CDR1 is SGHRS and CDR2 is YFSETQ in the germline V gene. CDR3: CASSPGPGLFYGYTF. For the CDR3, the DNA is TGCGCCAGCAGCCCAGGACCAGGCCTTTTCTATGGCTACACCTTC.

The V and J genes are TRBV27 and TRBJ2-7; D is uncertain. The CDR3 has 13 residues. The ends were cut back, 4 bases at V and 2 bases at J, with 9 bases in the middle. Per germline, CDR1 MNHEY and CDR2 SMNVEV (reference sequence). The CDR3 loop is CASSWSDTYEQYF. The CDR3, as DNA: TGTGCCAGCAGTTGGTCTGACACCTACGAGCAGTACTTC.

The gene calls are TRBV13 and TRBJ1-1, with 8 bases that match TRBD1. The CDR3 loop spans 14 amino acids. The germline V gene has CDR1 PRHDT and CDR2 FYEKMQ (reference sequence). J was trimmed by 4 bases and V by 7 bases; bases with no gene match: 8. CDR3 amino acids: CASTALTGGTEAFF. For the CDR3, the DNA is TGTGCCAGCACCGCACTAACAGGGGGCACTGAAGCTTTCTTT.

This rearrangement joins TRBV7-9 to TRBJ2-5; possibly TRBD2 for D (6 bases). The V end lost 3 bases, the J end lost 4 bases, and 12 bases lay between the germline ends. Looked up from germline, CDR1 is SEHNR and CDR2 is FQNEAQ (reference sequence). The CDR3 totals 14 residues. CDR3 sequence (DNA): TGTGCCAGCAGCTTCCTCGGGGACTTAGAGACCCAGTACTTC. It yields the protein CASSFLGDLETQYF.

This clone was picked up a small number of times. V and J are TRBV14 and TRBJ1-2; the match to TRBD1 covers 8 bases. This CDR3 is built from 15 residues. Trimming cost V 6 bases and J 5 bases; bases outside gene matches: 11. The V gene's germline CDR1 is SGHDN and CDR2 FVKESK. The CDR3 DNA follows: TGTGCCAGCAGTCCTCCCGGGACAGGATTTTATGGCTACACCTTC. Translating it yields CASSPPGTGFYGYTF.

The genes are TRBV9 and TRBJ2-6, with 11 bases lining up with TRBD1. This CDR3 has 20 amino acids. Germline assignment: CDR1 SGDLS and CDR2 YYNGEE. Unmatched junction bases numbered 14, after V lost 4 bases and J lost 2 bases. The DNA for the CDR3 is TGTGCCAGCAGCACCGACCCGGACAGGGGGCTTTTTACTGGGGCCAACGTCCTGACTTTC. Translating gives CASSTDPDRGLFTGANVLTF.

The chain employs TRBV27 and TRBJ2-5; maybe TRBD2 (6 bases). The CDR3 runs 15 residues. The V and J ends lost 4 bases and 5 bases respectively, with 17 bases between them. Germline CDR1 is MNHEY and CDR2 is SMNVEV (reference sequence). The CDR3 bases are TGTGCCAGCAGTTCCCGGACTACTGTGGGGGAGACCCAGTACTTC. Its protein product is CASSSRTTVGETQYF.

This clone has a single count. V and J are TRBV19 and TRBJ1-5, with 10 bases that match TRBD1. Germline CDR1 is LNHDA and CDR2 is SQIVND (reference sequence). This CDR3 comprises 15 residues. Losses at the gene ends were 7 bases for V and 1 base for J; bases not matched to a gene: 4. This CDR3 is CASTPTGGSNQPQHF. CDR3 sequence (DNA): TGTGCCAGTACCCCGACAGGGGGCAGCAATCAGCCCCAGCATTTT.

J is TRBJ2-2 and V is TRBV6-5, with no clear D. Trimming pared 2 bases from V and 0 bases from J, leaving 7 bases between. The CDR3 has 15 residues. Per the germline V gene, CDR1 is MNHEY and CDR2 is SVGAGI. The DNA for the CDR3 is TGTGCCAGCAGTTACGTCATGGCGAACACCGGGGAGCTGTTTTTT. As protein: CASSYVMANTGELFF.

This chain links TRBV28 with TRBJ2-3; 8 bases line up with TRBD1. CDR1 and CDR2 (germline): MDHEN, SYDVKM. V was clipped by 3 bases and J by 11 bases; unmatched bases: 13. The CDR3 length is 15 residues. CDR3 bases: TGTGCCAGCAGTTTTAACCCAGGGGGCGAGAGTAGGCAGTATTTT. Translated, it gives CASSFNPGGESRQYF.

V usage is TRBV19 and J usage is TRBJ1-3; D unclear. The CDR3 is made up of 14 amino acids. The germline V gene has CDR1 LNHDA and CDR2 SQIVND (reference sequence). Between the trimmed V and J ends, which lost 5 bases and 0 bases, there was a span of 8 bases. As DNA, the CDR3 is TGTGCCAGTAGTTTCGTGGGCTCTGGAAACACCATATATTTT. Translation: CASSFVGSGNTIYF.

The J gene is TRBJ1-2, the V gene TRBV2, with a possible D match to TRBD1 (5 bases). Per the germline V gene, CDR1 is SNHLY and CDR2 is FYNNEI. The V end lost 2 bases, the J end lost 1 base, and 8 bases lay between the germline ends. The CDR3 totals 14 residues. In DNA, the CDR3 is TGTGCCAGCAGTGAAAGGGGCAGTAACTATGGCTACACCTTC. Its translation: CASSERGSNYGYTF.

The V call is TRBV4-1, the J call TRBJ2-7; D possibly corresponds to TRBD2 (6 bases). This CDR3 has 16 amino acids. Germline V gene sequence: CDR1 MGHRA, CDR2 YSYEKL. Trimming removed 2 bases from V and 7 bases from J, with 21 bases in between. The CDR3 DNA reads TGCGCCAGCAGCCAACGTTCGGGGGTGGGTCTGGGTGAGCAGTACTTC. Translation: CASSQRSGVGLGEQYF.

The chain is built from TRBV11-3 and TRBJ2-5; a possible D gene is TRBD1 (5 bases). Germline CDR1 SGHNT, CDR2 YENEEA. The germline V and J ends were trimmed by 0 bases and 5 bases, with 7 bases remaining between them. CDR3 size: 13 residues. As DNA, the CDR3 is TGTGCCAGCAGCTTAGATTGGGGCGAGACCCAGTACTTC. It yields the protein CASSLDWGETQYF. Full variable domain (rest looked up from reference TRBV11-3 and TRBJ2-5): EAGVVQSPRYKIIEKKQPVAFWCNPISGHNTLYWYLQNLGQGPELLIRYENEEAVDDSQLPKDRFSAERLKGVDSTLKIQPAELGDSAVYLCASSLDWGETQYFGPGTRLLVL.

The chain carries TRBV11-2 and TRBJ2-7; 9 bases are a match to TRBD2. With V trimmed by 4 bases and J by 2 bases, 6 bases remained unmatched. CDR1 is SGHAT, CDR2 FQNNGV, per germline. The CDR3 runs to 15 residues. CDR3 in DNA: TGTGCCAGCAGCTCCTCTAGCGGGAAAACCTACGAGCAGTACTTC. Translated: CASSSSSGKTYEQYF.

This chain connects TRBV13 to TRBJ2-1, with TRBD2 identical over 7 bases. Looked up from germline, CDR1 is PRHDT and CDR2 is FYEKMQ (reference sequence). V shed 8 bases, J shed 11 bases, and the junction held 12 bases outside the gene matches. The CDR3 spans 13 residues. CDR3 region: CASGGGDSRQQFF. The CDR3 DNA follows: TGTGCCAGCGGCGGGGGAGACTCGCGCCAGCAGTTCTTC.

V is TRBV7-8 and J is TRBJ2-1; 9 positions agree with TRBD2. Germline V gene data show CDR1 as SGHVS and CDR2 as FQNEAQ. Trimming at V came to 1 base and at J to 6 bases, leaving 7 bases not matched to a gene. The CDR3 is 16 residues long. CDR3 in amino acids: CASSLVELAGGNEQFF. The CDR3 DNA is TGTGCCAGCAGCTTAGTAGAACTAGCGGGCGGCAATGAGCAGTTCTTC.

The chain combines TRBV2 with TRBJ2-5; TRBD2 matches at 12 bases. This CDR3 has 17 amino acids. Germline lookup yields CDR1 SNHLY and CDR2 FYNNEI. The ends lost 0 bases at V and 5 bases at J; junction bases unmatched: 7. The CDR3 is CASSEALAGGRAETQYF. The CDR3, as DNA: TGTGCCAGCAGTGAAGCACTAGCGGGAGGACGGGCGGAGACCCAGTACTTC.

The J gene is TRBJ2-3, the V gene TRBV5-1; no clear D gene. The germline V and J ends were trimmed by 9 bases and 2 bases, with 19 bases remaining between them. Germline-derived CDR1 and CDR2 are SGHRS and YFSETQ. This CDR3 has 15 residues. The CDR3: CATKPKGTDTDTQYF. The CDR3 DNA reads as TGCGCCACTAAACCCAAGGGAACTGACACAGATACGCAGTATTTT. The variable domain in full, completed from reference TRBV5-1 and TRBJ2-3, reads KAGVTQTPRYLIKTRGQQVTLSCSPISGHRSVSWYQQTPGQGLQFLFEYFSETQRNKGNFPGRFSGRQFSNSRSEMNVSTLELGDSALYLCATKPKGTDTDTQYFGPGTRLTVL.

Of note for this clone: The same CDR3 arises from other DNA sequences in this sample as well. This chain uses TRBV9 with TRBJ2-2, with 9 positions matching TRBD1. V lost 3 bases, J lost 2 bases, and 2 bases stayed unmatched. Germline V gene sequence: CDR1 SGDLS, CDR2 YYNGEE. This CDR3 has 15 residues. Here the CDR3 DNA reads TGTGCCAGCAGCGCGGGACAGGGTAACACCGGGGAGCTGTTTTTT. Its protein is CASSAGQGNTGELFF.

The chain links TRBV27 to TRBJ2-1; 7 bases are a match to TRBD2. The V and J ends lost 5 bases and 6 bases, in that order; junction bases with no gene match: 10. The CDR3 has 15 amino acids. The germline V gene encodes CDR1 MNHEY and CDR2 SMNVEV (reference sequence). The CDR3 protein is CASSDRDYEPNEQFF. The CDR3 DNA reads as TGTGCCAGCAGTGACCGGGACTACGAGCCCAATGAGCAGTTCTTC.

The chain combines TRBV23-1 with TRBJ2-7; TRBD1 agrees at 8 bases. TRBV23-1 is classed as an ORF, of uncertain function. The V gene end was trimmed by 3 bases and the J gene end by 7 bases; junction bases not matched to a gene: 11. The CDR3 is 15 amino acids. DNA for the CDR3: TGCGCCAGCAGTCACAGGACAGGGAAGAAAACGGAGCAGTACTTC. Protein: CASSHRTGKKTEQYF.

This clone was observed a single time. This sequence joins TRBV23-1 and TRBJ2-7; D not certain. TRBV23-1 is placed among ORFs of uncertain function. CDR3 length: 15 residues. V was pared by 0 bases and J by 1 base, with 10 bases between. CDR3 coding DNA: TGCGCCAGCAGTCAATCGGATCGCAGGTCCTACGAGCAGTACTTC. The encoded protein is CASSQSDRRSYEQYF.